A single sample gave rise to the 18 T cell receptor beta chains below, sequenced in a study of CD8+CD57+ T cells in acquired aplastic anemia. TCR beta VDJ and CDR3 profiles were obtained from a genomic DNA template. TCRdb re-called the reads with MiXCR, one entry per CDR3 protein. The table has approximately 180,000 distinct CDR3 sequences, less than 60% seen once. The sequenced patients had an expansion of CD8+CD57+ cells seen by flow cytometry. Sequencing was performed on sorted CD4+, CD8+, or CD8+CD57+ T cells (not recorded which) from PBMCs. The receptors shown here come from a human donor with aplastic anemia.

This clonotype was observed many times. Here the CDR3 reads CASSLASGTQETQYF. The DNA of the CDR3 is TGTGCCAGCAGCTTGGCCTCAGGGACCCAAGAGACCCAGTACTTC. The V and J genes are TRBV5-4 and TRBJ2-5; possibly TRBD1 or TRBD2 for D (5 bases each). Trimming removed 0 bases from V and 1 base from J, with 10 bases in between. Germline CDR1 is SGHNT and CDR2 is YYREEE (reference sequence). The CDR3 runs 15 residues. Using reference TRBV5-4 and TRBJ2-5 for the parts outside the CDR3, the full variable domain is ETGVTQSPTHLIKTRGQQVTLRCSSQSGHNTVSWYQQALGQGPQFIFQYYREEENGRGNFPPRFSGLQFPNYSSELNVNALELDDSALYLCASSLASGTQETQYFGPGTRLLVL.

This clonotype was observed a handful of times. V is TRBV20-1 and J is TRBJ1-1; D gene ambiguous. The CDR3 loop spans 13 amino acids. Trimming left V 3 bases short and J 0 bases short, with 8 bases between. Germline V gene lookup returns CDR1 DFQATT and CDR2 SNEGSKA (reference sequence). The CDR3: CSAREDLNTEAFF. The DNA for the CDR3 is TGCAGTGCTAGGGAGGACCTGAACACTGAAGCTTTCTTT.

V is TRBV24-1 and J is TRBJ2-6; 7 bases line up with TRBD1. Germline loops: CDR1 KGHDR, CDR2 SFDVKD. The J segment lost 2 bases and the V segment lost 4 bases, leaving 4 bases of the junction unmatched. The CDR3 is made up of 16 amino acids. CDR3 coding DNA: TGTGCCACCAGTGACCCGACAGGGCCTGGGGCCAACGTCCTGACTTTC. It translates to CATSDPTGPGANVLTF.

This clonotype appeared many times. The chain recombines TRBV19 with TRBJ2-5; D unclear. The V end lost 7 bases, the J end lost 7 bases, and 16 bases lay between the germline ends. The CDR3 has 13 residues. Germline values: CDR1 LNHDA, CDR2 SQIVND (reference sequence). The CDR3 DNA reads TGTGCCAGTACCGGTAGGCAGACTGGGACCCAGTACTTC. Translation gives CASTGRQTGTQYF.

V gene TRBV7-9 combines with J gene TRBJ2-1; D is unclear. The germline CDR1 and CDR2 sequences are SEHNR and FQNEAQ (reference sequence). The CDR3 is 12 residues long. V was cut by 9 bases and J by 8 bases, with 14 bases left in between. In nucleotides, the CDR3 is TGTGCCAGTAGTACGAGTGGGCATGAGCAGTTCTTC. This codes for CASSTSGHEQFF.

This sequence joins TRBV6-2 or TRBV6-3 and TRBJ2-1, with 11 bases fitting TRBD2. Germline CDR1 reads MNHEY; CDR2 reads SVGEGT. The CDR3 consists of 15 residues. V shed 6 bases, J shed 2 bases, and the junction held 3 bases outside the gene matches. The CDR3 protein is CASRLAGGPYNEQFF. CDR3 sequence (DNA): TGTGCCAGCAGGCTAGCGGGGGGCCCCTACAATGAGCAGTTCTTC.

The CDR3 DNA reads TGTGCCAGCTCACCCCCCAGCAGGGACCGCAATGAGCAGTTCTTC. It encodes CASSPPSRDRNEQFF. This chain links TRBV2 with TRBJ2-1; D possibly uses TRBD1 or TRBD2 (5 bases each). This CDR3 is built from 15 residues. Germline CDR1 is SNHLY and CDR2 is FYNNEI. V dropped 8 bases and J dropped 6 bases, with 20 bases sitting between them.

A remark on this clonotype: The junction departs from the called germline gene at one end, perhaps through a read error. The chain uses TRBV10-1 and TRBJ1-2; 7 positions agree with TRBD1. This CDR3 comprises 13 residues. Germline loops: CDR1 WNHNN, CDR2 SYGVQD (reference sequence). CDR3 DNA: TGCGCCAGCAGTGGAGACAGGGTGGGTGGCCACGCCTTC. Its translation is CASSGDRVGGHAF.

V is TRBV20-1 and J is TRBJ1-3; D gene uncertain. CDR1 is DFQATT and CDR2 is SNEGSKA in the germline V gene (reference sequence). Trimming pared 5 bases from V and 0 bases from J, leaving 14 bases between. The CDR3 has 15 residues. CDR3 bases: TGCAGTGCTGAGGACCGAATGTACTCTGGAAACACCATATATTTT. It codes for CSAEDRMYSGNTIYF.

This clonotype was seen many times. The chain links TRBV20-1 to TRBJ2-5; either TRBD1 or TRBD2 may supply D (5 bases each). The V gene lost 0 bases and the J gene lost 9 bases, with 17 bases spanning the gap. This CDR3 comprises 14 residues. Germline values: CDR1 DFQATT, CDR2 SNEGSKA (reference sequence). CDR3: CSARDLEGPRAQYF. CDR3 nucleotides: TGCAGTGCTAGAGATCTTGAGGGGCCGAGGGCCCAGTACTTC.

This clonotype was recorded once. The CDR3 nucleotides are TGTGCCACCAGTGACCCCGGTTACACTGAAGCTTTCTTT. Its protein is CATSDPGYTEAFF. J is TRBJ1-1 and V is TRBV24-1; D remains unclear. V lost 4 bases and J 3 bases, leaving 8 bases between the germline ends. The CDR3 has 13 amino acids. CDR1 and CDR2 from the germline V gene are KGHDR and SFDVKD.

This clonotype was detected many times. This chain joins TRBV20-1 and TRBJ1-2; TRBD1 might be the D (5 bases). CDR1 is DFQATT and CDR2 is SNEGSKA in the germline V gene (reference sequence). The CDR3 runs to 12 residues. The CDR3 is CRADSGHYGYTF. The CDR3 DNA is TGCAGGGCAGACAGTGGGCACTATGGCTACACCTTC.

This chain uses TRBV9 with TRBJ1-2, with 10 bases matching TRBD1. J lost 1 base, V lost 4 bases, and 7 bases had no gene match. This CDR3 has 16 amino acids. The germline V gene encodes CDR1 SGDLS and CDR2 YYNGEE. In DNA, the CDR3 is TGTGCCAGCAGCCCACGACAGGGGGCAGGTAACTATGGCTACACCTTC. Protein: CASSPRQGAGNYGYTF.

The CDR3: CASRLAGGGNEQFF. CDR3 nucleotide sequence: TGTGCCAGCAGACTAGCGGGAGGAGGCAATGAGCAGTTCTTC. The chain recombines TRBV12-3 or TRBV12-4 with TRBJ2-1; 12 bases align to TRBD2. The ends lost 6 bases at V and 6 bases at J; junction bases unmatched: 3. The CDR3 is 14 residues long.

This clonotype was detected a few times. The rearrangement uses TRBV15 and TRBJ2-3, with TRBD2 matching over 7 bases. V was clipped by 3 bases and J by 2 bases; unmatched bases: 8. There are 16 residues in the CDR3. Germline lookup yields CDR1 LNHNV and CDR2 YYDKDF (reference sequence). The CDR3 loop reads CATSSSSGVPTDTQYF. DNA of the CDR3: TGTGCCACCAGCAGTTCTAGCGGAGTCCCCACAGATACGCAGTATTTT.

The chain links TRBV5-4 to TRBJ1-2; TRBD1 might be the D (6 bases). Germline V gene lookup returns CDR1 SGHNT and CDR2 YYREEE (reference sequence). This CDR3 comprises 14 residues. V lost 0 bases to trimming and J lost 6 bases, with 12 bases between them. In DNA form, the CDR3 reads TGTGCCAGCAGCTTGGCCCAGGGGAGAAATGGCTACACCTTC. This gives the protein CASSLAQGRNGYTF. The variable domain in full, with the rest retrieved from reference TRBV5-4 and TRBJ1-2, is ETGVTQSPTHLIKTRGQQVTLRCSSQSGHNTVSWYQQALGQGPQFIFQYYREEENGRGNFPPRFSGLQFPNYSSELNVNALELDDSALYLCASSLAQGRNGYTFGSGTRLTVV.

This clonotype has a handful of counts. The V call is TRBV29-1, the J call TRBJ2-5, with 9 bases lining up with TRBD1. After removal of 2 bases from V and 9 bases from J, the junction contained 10 bases not matched to a gene. Looked up from germline, CDR1 is SQVTM and CDR2 is ANQGSEA. The CDR3 length is 14 residues. CDR3 DNA sequence: TGCAGCGTTGAAACGGACAGGGGACCAGGGGCCCAGTACTTC. This codes for CSVETDRGPGAQYF.

This clonotype was seen more than once but under ten times. The chain couples TRBV7-3 to TRBJ2-7, with D perhaps matching TRBD1 (6 bases). The V end was cut by 5 bases, the J end by 6 bases, with 14 bases between. Germline CDR1 is SGHTA and CDR2 is FQGTGA. The CDR3 is made up of 13 amino acids. The CDR3 bases are TGTGCCAGCAGCCCCCCGGCCAGGGGCGAGCAGTACTTC. Its translation: CASSPPARGEQYF.